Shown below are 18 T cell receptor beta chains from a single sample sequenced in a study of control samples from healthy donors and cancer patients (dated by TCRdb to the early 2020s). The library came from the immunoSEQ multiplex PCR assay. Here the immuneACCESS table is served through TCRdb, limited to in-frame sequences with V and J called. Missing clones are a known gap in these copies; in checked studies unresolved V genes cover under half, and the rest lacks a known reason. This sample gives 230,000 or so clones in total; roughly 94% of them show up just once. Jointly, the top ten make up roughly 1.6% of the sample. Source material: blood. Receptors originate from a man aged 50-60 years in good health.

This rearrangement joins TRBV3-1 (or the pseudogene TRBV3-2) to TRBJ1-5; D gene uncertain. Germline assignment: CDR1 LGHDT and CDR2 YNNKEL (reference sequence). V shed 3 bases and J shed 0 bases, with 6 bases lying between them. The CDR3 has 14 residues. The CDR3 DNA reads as TGTGCCAGCAGCCAGACGGATAGCAATCAGCCCCAGCATTTT. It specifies CASSQTDSNQPQHF.

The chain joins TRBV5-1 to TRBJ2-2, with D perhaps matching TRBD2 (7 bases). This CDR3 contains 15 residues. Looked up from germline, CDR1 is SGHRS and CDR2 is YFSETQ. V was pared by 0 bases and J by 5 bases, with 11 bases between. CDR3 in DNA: TGCGCCAGCAGCTTGGTAGGGGGGGCAACCGGGGAGCTGTTTTTT. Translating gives CASSLVGGATGELFF.

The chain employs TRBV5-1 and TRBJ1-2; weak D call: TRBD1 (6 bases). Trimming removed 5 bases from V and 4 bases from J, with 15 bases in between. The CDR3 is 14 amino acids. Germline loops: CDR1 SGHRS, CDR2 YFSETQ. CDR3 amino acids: CASRPTTGLYGYTF. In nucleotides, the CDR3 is TGCGCCAGCAGACCTACGACAGGCCTCTATGGCTACACCTTC.

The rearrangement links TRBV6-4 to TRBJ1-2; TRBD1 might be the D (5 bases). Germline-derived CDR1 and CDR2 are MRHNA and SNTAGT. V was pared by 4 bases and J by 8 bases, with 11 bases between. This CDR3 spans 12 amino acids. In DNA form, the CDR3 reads TGTGCCAGCAGTGCCGGACAATCGGGCTACACCTTC. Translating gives CASSAGQSGYTF.

This chain's CDR3 is CASSLWEGQAIKNIQYF. The CDR3 bases are TGTGCCAGCAGTTTATGGGAGGGGCAGGCGATCAAAAACATTCAGTACTTC. The V gene is TRBV28, the J gene TRBJ2-4; TRBD2 is a possible D gene (6 bases). In germline, CDR1 is MDHEN, CDR2 SYDVKM. The V end lost 0 bases, the J end lost 3 bases, and 15 bases lay between the germline ends. This CDR3 is built from 17 residues.

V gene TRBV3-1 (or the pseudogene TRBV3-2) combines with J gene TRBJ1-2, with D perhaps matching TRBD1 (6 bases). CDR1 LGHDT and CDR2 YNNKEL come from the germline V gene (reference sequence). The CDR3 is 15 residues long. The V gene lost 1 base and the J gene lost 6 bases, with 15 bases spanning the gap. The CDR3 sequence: CASSQVNTGRDGYTF. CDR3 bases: TGTGCCAGCAGCCAAGTGAATACAGGGAGGGATGGCTACACCTTC.

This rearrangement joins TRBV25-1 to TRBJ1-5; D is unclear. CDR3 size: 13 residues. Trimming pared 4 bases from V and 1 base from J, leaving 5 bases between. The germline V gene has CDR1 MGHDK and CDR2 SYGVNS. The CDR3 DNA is TGTGCCAGCAGTGGTACGAGCAATCAGCCCCAGCATTTT. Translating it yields CASSGTSNQPQHF.

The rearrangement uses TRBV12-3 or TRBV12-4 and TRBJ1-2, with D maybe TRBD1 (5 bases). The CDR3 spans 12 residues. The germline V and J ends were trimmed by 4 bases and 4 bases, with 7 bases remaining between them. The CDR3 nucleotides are TGTGCCAGCAGTTATGGGGCCTATGGCTACACCTTC. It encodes CASSYGAYGYTF.

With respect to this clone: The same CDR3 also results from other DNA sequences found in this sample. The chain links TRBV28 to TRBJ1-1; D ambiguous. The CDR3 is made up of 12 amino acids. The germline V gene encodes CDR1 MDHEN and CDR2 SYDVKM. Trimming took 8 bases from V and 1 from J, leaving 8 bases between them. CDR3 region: CASGTGNTEAFF. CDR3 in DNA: TGTGCCAGCGGAACGGGGAACACTGAAGCTTTCTTT.

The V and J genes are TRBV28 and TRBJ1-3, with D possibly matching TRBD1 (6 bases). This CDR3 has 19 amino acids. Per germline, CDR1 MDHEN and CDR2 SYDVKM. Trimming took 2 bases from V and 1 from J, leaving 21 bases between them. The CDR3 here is CASSLGGPDRYLSGNTIYF. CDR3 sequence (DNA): TGTGCCAGCAGTTTAGGGGGGCCCGACAGATACCTTTCTGGAAACACCATATATTTT.

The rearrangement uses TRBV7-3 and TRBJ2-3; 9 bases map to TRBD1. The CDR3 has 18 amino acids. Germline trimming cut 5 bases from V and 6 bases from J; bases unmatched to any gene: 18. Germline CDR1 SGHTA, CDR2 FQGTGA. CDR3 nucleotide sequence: TGTGCCAGCAGCCCCGGGCCCCTTCCGGGACAGGGATTCGATACGCAGTATTTT. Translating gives CASSPGPLPGQGFDTQYF.

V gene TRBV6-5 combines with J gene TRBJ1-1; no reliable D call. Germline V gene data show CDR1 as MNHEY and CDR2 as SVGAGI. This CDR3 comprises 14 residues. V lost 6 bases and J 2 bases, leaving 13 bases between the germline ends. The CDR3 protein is CASSPRVSNTEAFF. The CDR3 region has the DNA TGTGCCAGCAGCCCCCGGGTTTCCAACACTGAAGCTTTCTTT.

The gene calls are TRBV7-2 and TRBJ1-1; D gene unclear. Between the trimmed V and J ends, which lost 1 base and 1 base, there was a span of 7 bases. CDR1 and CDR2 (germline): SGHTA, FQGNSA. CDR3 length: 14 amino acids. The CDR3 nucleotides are TGTGCCAGCAGCTTAGTTTTCCAGAACACTGAAGCTTTCTTT. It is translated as CASSLVFQNTEAFF. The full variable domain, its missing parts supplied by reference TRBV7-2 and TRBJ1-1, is GAGVSQSPSNKVTEKGKDVELRCDPISGHTALYWYRQSLGQGLEFLIYFQGNSAPDKSGLPSDRFSAERTGGSVSTLTIQRTQQEDSAVYLCASSLVFQNTEAFFGQGTRLTVV.

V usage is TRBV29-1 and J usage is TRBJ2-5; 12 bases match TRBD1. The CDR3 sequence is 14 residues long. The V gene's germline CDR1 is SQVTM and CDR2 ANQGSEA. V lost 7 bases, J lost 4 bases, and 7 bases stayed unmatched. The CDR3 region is CSARDRGLGETQYF. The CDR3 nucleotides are TGCAGCGCGCGGGACAGGGGGCTTGGAGAGACCCAGTACTTC.

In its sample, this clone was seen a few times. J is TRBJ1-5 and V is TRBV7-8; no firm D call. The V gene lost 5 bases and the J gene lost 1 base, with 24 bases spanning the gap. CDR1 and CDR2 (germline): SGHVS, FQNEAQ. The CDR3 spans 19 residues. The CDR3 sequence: CASSPQRAGVERSNQPQHF. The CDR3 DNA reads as TGTGCCAGCAGCCCGCAAAGGGCGGGTGTTGAGAGGAGCAATCAGCCCCAGCATTTT.

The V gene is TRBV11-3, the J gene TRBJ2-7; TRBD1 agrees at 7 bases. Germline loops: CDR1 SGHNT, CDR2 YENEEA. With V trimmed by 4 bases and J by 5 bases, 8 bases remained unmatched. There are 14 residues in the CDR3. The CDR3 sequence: CASSSRQGSDEQYF. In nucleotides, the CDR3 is TGTGCCAGCAGCTCTCGACAGGGAAGTGACGAGCAGTACTTC.

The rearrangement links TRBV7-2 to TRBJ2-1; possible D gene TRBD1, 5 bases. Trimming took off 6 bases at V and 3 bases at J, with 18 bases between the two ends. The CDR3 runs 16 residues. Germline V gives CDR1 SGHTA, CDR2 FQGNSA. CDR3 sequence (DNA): TGTGCCAGCAGTTGGCAACCTACAGGAGTCTACAATGAGCAGTTCTTC. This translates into CASSWQPTGVYNEQFF.

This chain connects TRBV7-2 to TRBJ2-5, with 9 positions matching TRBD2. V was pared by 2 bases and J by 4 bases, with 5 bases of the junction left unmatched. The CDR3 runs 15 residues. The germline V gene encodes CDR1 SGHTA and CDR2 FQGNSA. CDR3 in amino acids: CASSLRRGGAETQYF. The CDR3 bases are TGTGCCAGCAGCTTACGGCGGGGGGGAGCAGAGACCCAGTACTTC.